This T cell receptor beta chain was observed in a study of T cells in tumors after PD-1 blockade. Turning to the study itself: Patients had no prior checkpoint blockade, systemic immunosuppressants, or anti-cancer therapy within 4 weeks. Each patient got pembrolizumab 200 mg every 3 weeks or cemiplimab 350 mg every 2 weeks. Study-wide results and caveats: Peripheral recruitment is suggested, as some novel exhausted tumor clones were in pre-treatment blood.

As regards this clone: The antigen is unknown.

Germline CDR1 reads MNHEY; CDR2 reads SVGEGT. V was cut by 2 bases and J by 9 bases, with 17 bases left in between. CDR3 size: 16 residues. Sequencing used immunoSEQ multiplex PCR; TCRdb keeps in-frame clones, though not all of them. The data hold more than 11,000 clones, with nearly 85% observed a single time. Genomic DNA template from tumor biopsies or peripheral blood, roughly 550 ng to 6,004 ng input. The source was PBMCs, collected after anti-PD-1 treatment. The chain carries TRBV6-2 or TRBV6-3 and TRBJ1-6, with D possibly being TRBD1 (5 bases). The TCR comes from a human donor with basal cell carcinoma. The CDR3 loop reads CASSYGMGLGSSPLHF. The CDR3 DNA follows: TGTGCCAGCAGTTACGGGATGGGACTGGGTAGTTCACCCCTCCACTTT.